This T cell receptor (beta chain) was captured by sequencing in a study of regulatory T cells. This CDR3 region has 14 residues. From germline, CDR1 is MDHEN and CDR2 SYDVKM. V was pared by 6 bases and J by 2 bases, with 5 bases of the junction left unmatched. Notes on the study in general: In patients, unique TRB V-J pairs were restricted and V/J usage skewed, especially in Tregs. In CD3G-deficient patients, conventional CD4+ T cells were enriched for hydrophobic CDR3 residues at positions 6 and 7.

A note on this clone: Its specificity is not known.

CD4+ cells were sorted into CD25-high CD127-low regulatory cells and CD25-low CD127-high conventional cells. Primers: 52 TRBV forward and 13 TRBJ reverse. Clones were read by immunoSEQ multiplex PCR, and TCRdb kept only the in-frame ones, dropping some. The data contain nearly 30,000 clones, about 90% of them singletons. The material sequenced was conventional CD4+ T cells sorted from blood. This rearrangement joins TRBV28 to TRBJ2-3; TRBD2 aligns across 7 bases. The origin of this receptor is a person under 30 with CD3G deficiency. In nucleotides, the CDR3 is TGTGCCAGCAGGGCTAGCGGACTCACAGATACGCAGTATTTT. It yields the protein CASRASGLTDTQYF.